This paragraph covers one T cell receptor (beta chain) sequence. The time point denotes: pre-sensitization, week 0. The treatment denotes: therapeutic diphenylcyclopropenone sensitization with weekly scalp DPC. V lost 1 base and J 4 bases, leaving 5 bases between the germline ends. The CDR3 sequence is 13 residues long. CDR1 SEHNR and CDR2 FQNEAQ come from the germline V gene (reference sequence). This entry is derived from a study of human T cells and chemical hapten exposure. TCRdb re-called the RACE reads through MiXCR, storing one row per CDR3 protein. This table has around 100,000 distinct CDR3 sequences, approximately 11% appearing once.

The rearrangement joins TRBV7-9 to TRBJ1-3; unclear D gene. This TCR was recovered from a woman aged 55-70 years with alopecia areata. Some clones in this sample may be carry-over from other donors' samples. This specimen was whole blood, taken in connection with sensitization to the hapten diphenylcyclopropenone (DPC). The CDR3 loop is CASSLEFGNTIYF. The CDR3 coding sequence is TGTGCCAGCAGCTTAGAATTCGGAAACACCATATATTTT.